The 31 T cell receptor beta chains below come from one sample, sequenced in a study of PD-L1 blockade in urothelial cancer. Assay: immunoSEQ multiplex PCR; the TCRdb copy retains only in-frame clones and omits some. This sample has some 29,000 clones, with 70% to 90% found just once. The starting material was PBMCs, obtained around atezolizumab (anti-PD-L1) treatment. The receptors stem from a man between 50 and 59 years old with urothelial cancer.

The V call is TRBV2, the J call TRBJ1-5, with TRBD1 identical over 8 bases. J gave up 7 bases and V 4 bases, and 6 bases lay outside the gene matches. From germline, CDR1 is SNHLY and CDR2 FYNNEI. The length of the CDR3 is 14 residues. CDR3 sequence (DNA): TGTGCCAGCAGTGTGACAGGGGCGAGACAGCCCCAGCATTTT. Translating it yields CASSVTGARQPQHF.

This chain joins TRBV21-1 and TRBJ2-7; the table's D call, TRBD1, was not checked against the DNA. TRBV21-1 is a listed pseudogene. The CDR3 totals 16 residues. The CDR3 loop is CASSKENRDREYEQYF. CDR3 coding DNA: TGTGCCAGCAGCAAAGAGAACCGGGACAGGGAATACGAGCAGTACTTC.

V and J are TRBV7-9 and TRBJ1-4; D is perhaps TRBD1 (6 bases). The CDR3 loop spans 15 amino acids. In germline, CDR1 is SEHNR, CDR2 FQNEAQ (reference sequence). V lost 5 bases and J lost 7, with 17 bases in between. CDR3 nucleotide sequence: TGTGCCAGCAGCCTAACGCAGGGGTTTAGTGAAAAACTGTTTTTT. It is translated as CASSLTQGFSEKLFF.

The chain links TRBV29-1 to TRBJ2-7; TRBD2 matches at 9 bases. Germline CDR1 and CDR2: SQVTM and ANQGSEA. The ends lost 4 bases at V and 4 bases at J; junction bases unmatched: 2. The CDR3 is 12 amino acids. CDR3 sequence (DNA): TGCAGCGTTGCGACTAGCGGTTACGAGCAGTACTTC. Translating it yields CSVATSGYEQYF.

The rearrangement joins TRBV5-1 to TRBJ2-7, with 7 bases matching TRBD1. Per the germline V gene, CDR1 is SGHRS and CDR2 is YFSETQ. Unmatched junction bases numbered 7, after V lost 7 bases and J lost 0 bases. This CDR3 region has 14 residues. CDR3 bases: TGCGCCAGCGGATCCCGGGACAGCTCCTACGAGCAGTACTTC. It encodes CASGSRDSSYEQYF.

V gene TRBV5-5 combines with J gene TRBJ2-7, with a weak D call TRBD1 (5 bases). CDR1 is SGHKS, CDR2 YYEKEE, per germline (reference sequence). There are 13 residues in the CDR3. Deletions cut 5 bases from V and 3 bases from J, with 12 bases between. CDR3 sequence reads: CASSSDIRYEQYF. In DNA form, the CDR3 reads TGTGCCAGCAGTTCGGACATCCGCTACGAGCAGTACTTC.

V usage is TRBV6-5 and J usage is TRBJ1-2, with unresolved D. This CDR3 has 12 residues. Trimming pared 7 bases from V and 2 bases from J, leaving 8 bases between. Per the germline V gene, CDR1 is MNHEY and CDR2 is SVGAGI. The CDR3 here is CASTAANYGYTF. The CDR3 region has the DNA TGTGCCAGCACGGCAGCGAACTATGGCTACACCTTC.

V is TRBV2 and J is TRBJ2-2, with D possibly matching TRBD2 (6 bases). Germline V lookup: CDR1 SNHLY, CDR2 FYNNEI. The V end was cut by 1 base, the J end by 1 base, with 10 bases between. This CDR3 contains 16 residues. The CDR3 protein is CASSEVGGKNTGELFF. The CDR3 nucleotides read TGTGCCAGCAGTGAAGTTGGAGGGAAGAACACCGGGGAGCTGTTTTTT. The whole variable domain, filled in from reference TRBV2 and TRBJ2-2, reads EPEVTQTPSHQVTQMGQEVILRCVPISNHLYFYWYRQILGQKVEFLVSFYNNEISEKSEIFDDQFSVERPDGSNFTLKIRSTKLEDSAMYFCASSEVGGKNTGELFFGEGSRLTVL.

Only one count was recorded for this clone. The rearrangement joins TRBV19 to TRBJ1-1; TRBD1 agrees at 7 bases. The CDR3 runs 15 residues. Germline V lookup: CDR1 LNHDA, CDR2 SQIVND (reference sequence). With 1 base clipped from V and 1 base from J, the junction kept 3 bases outside the gene matches. CDR3 bases: TGTGCCAGTAGTATAGTTGCAGGGGGGAACACTGAAGCTTTCTTT. Its translation: CASSIVAGGNTEAFF. Complete variable domain (other parts from reference TRBV19 and TRBJ1-1): DGGITQSPKYLFRKEGQNVTLSCEQNLNHDAMYWYRQDPGQGLRLIYYSQIVNDFQKGDIAEGYSVSREKKESFPLTVTSAQKNPTAFYLCASSIVAGGNTEAFFGQGTRLTVV.

This clone showed up just a few times. The chain has TRBV25-1 and TRBJ1-2; weak D call: TRBD1 (5 bases). Trimming cost V 5 bases and J 1 base, with 11 bases left between them. Germline CDR1 and CDR2: MGHDK and SYGVNS. The CDR3 runs to 14 residues. The CDR3 loop reads CASSSLGHNYGYTF. The CDR3 bases are TGTGCCAGCAGTTCCCTCGGACATAACTATGGCTACACCTTC.

This sequence joins TRBV5-1 and TRBJ2-2, with TRBD2 matching over 11 bases. The germline V gene has CDR1 SGHRS and CDR2 YFSETQ. The CDR3 spans 15 residues. Trimming removed 0 bases from V and 5 bases from J; junction bases left unmatched: 0. The CDR3 sequence is CASSLGLAGTGELFF. CDR3 in DNA: TGCGCCAGCAGCTTGGGACTAGCGGGGACCGGGGAGCTGTTTTTT. The variable domain in full, with the rest retrieved from reference TRBV5-1 and TRBJ2-2, is KAGVTQTPRYLIKTRGQQVTLSCSPISGHRSVSWYQQTPGQGLQFLFEYFSETQRNKGNFPGRFSGRQFSNSRSEMNVSTLELGDSALYLCASSLGLAGTGELFFGEGSRLTVL.

This clone was detected once. V is TRBV6-5 and J is TRBJ2-1; D is unresolved. Trimming removed 0 bases at V and 4 bases at J, with 13 bases between. Germline V lookup: CDR1 MNHEY, CDR2 SVGAGI. The CDR3 runs 16 residues. The CDR3 here is CASSYSSFRPYNEQFF. The DNA for the CDR3 is TGTGCCAGCAGTTACTCGAGTTTCCGCCCTTACAATGAGCAGTTCTTC.

The chain couples TRBV6-6 to TRBJ1-2; the match to TRBD1 covers 7 bases. The length of the CDR3 is 14 residues. J was trimmed by 5 bases and V by 4 bases; bases with no gene match: 7. Germline CDR1 reads MNHNY; CDR2 reads SVGAGI (reference sequence). The CDR3 nucleotides read TGTGCCAGCAGTTTCCCCGGGACAGAGTATGGCTACACCTTC. The encoded protein is CASSFPGTEYGYTF.

The gene calls are TRBV4-3 and TRBJ2-5, with 9 bases identical to TRBD1. Germline CDR1 reads LGHNA; CDR2 reads YSLEER. This CDR3 contains 18 residues. V was clipped by 0 bases and J by 5 bases; unmatched bases: 13. CDR3 sequence (DNA): TGCGCCAGCAGCCAAGATGCCCCGCTACAGGGGGCTTGGGAGACCCAGTACTTC. Translation: CASSQDAPLQGAWETQYF.

This sequence joins TRBV18 and TRBJ1-1, with D maybe TRBD1 (5 bases). CDR3 length equals 17 residues. V was cut by 1 base and J by 4 bases, with 19 bases left in between. Germline CDR1 reads KGHSH; CDR2 reads LQKENI. CDR3 residues: CASSPLAGVEWGTEAFF. The CDR3 nucleotides read TGTGCCAGCTCACCACTTGCGGGGGTCGAATGGGGCACTGAAGCTTTCTTT.

The chain links TRBV12-5 to TRBJ2-2, with D perhaps TRBD2 (6 bases). Germline CDR1 and CDR2: LGHNT and FRNRAP. This CDR3 comprises 13 residues. V gave up 5 bases and J gave up 5 bases, with 9 bases separating them. CDR3 sequence reads: CASGPGETGELFF. The DNA for the CDR3 is TGTGCTAGTGGTCCGGGGGAGACCGGGGAGCTGTTTTTT.

The J gene is TRBJ2-5, the V gene TRBV12-2; TRBD2 is the table's D call and was not checked against the DNA. TRBV12-2 is termed a pseudogene. This CDR3 contains 17 residues. The CDR3 loop reads CASRLPTSGRWVETQYF. CDR3 nucleotide sequence: TGTGCAAGTCGCTTACCGACTAGCGGGAGATGGGTAGAGACCCAGTACTTC.

The genes are TRBV5-1 and TRBJ2-7; TRBD2 is a possible D gene (7 bases). The CDR3 has 16 amino acids. The ends were cut back, 1 base at V and 2 bases at J, with 16 bases in the middle. Germline V gene sequence: CDR1 SGHRS, CDR2 YFSETQ. CDR3: CASSLKGGTNPYEQYF. CDR3 coding DNA: TGCGCCAGCAGCTTGAAGGGAGGGACAAACCCCTACGAGCAGTACTTC.

This sequence joins TRBV19 and TRBJ2-5; tentatively, D is TRBD1 (5 bases). The length of the CDR3 is 14 residues. The germline V and J ends were trimmed by 3 bases and 5 bases, with 13 bases remaining between them. The germline gives CDR1 LNHDA, CDR2 SQIVND (reference sequence). In DNA form, the CDR3 reads TGTGCCAGTAGTATGGCTGGGGCCGTGGAGACCCAGTACTTC. Its protein is CASSMAGAVETQYF.

The rearrangement links TRBV14 to TRBJ2-3; a weak D match, TRBD1 (6 bases). The CDR3 covers 16 residues. Germline assignment: CDR1 SGHDN and CDR2 FVKESK. Trimming removed 0 bases from V and 2 bases from J, with 12 bases in between. CDR3 in amino acids: CASSQDVGAFTDTQYF. CDR3 coding DNA: TGTGCCAGCAGCCAAGATGTGGGGGCCTTCACAGATACGCAGTATTTT.

This chain links TRBV7-2 with TRBJ1-4; TRBD1 might be the D (5 bases). CDR1 and CDR2 (germline): SGHTA, FQGNSA. CDR3 length: 14 residues. The germline V and J ends were trimmed by 8 bases and 10 bases, with 20 bases remaining between them. The CDR3 loop is CASGNRDLTGKLFF. DNA of the CDR3: TGTGCCAGCGGTAACCGGGACTTGACCGGAAAACTGTTTTTT.

The rearrangement joins TRBV5-6 to TRBJ2-3; TRBD1 matches 8 bases. The CDR3 consists of 13 residues. J was trimmed by 13 bases and V by 4 bases; bases with no gene match: 11. The germline V gene encodes CDR1 SGHDT and CDR2 YYEEEE. The CDR3 DNA reads TGTGCCAGCAGCCAATCCAGGGGGCAAAAAGAGTATTTT. Translation: CASSQSRGQKEYF. Combining the CDR3 with reference TRBV5-6 and TRBJ2-3 gives the whole variable domain DAGVTQSPTHLIKTRGQQVTLRCSPKSGHDTVSWYQQALGQGPQFIFQYYEEEERQRGNFPDRFSGHQFPNYSSELNVNALLLGDSALYLCASSQSRGQKEYFGPGTRLTVL.

A remark on this clone: Given the absence of the conserved phenylalanine or tryptophan at the CDR3 end, a read error is likely. This chain joins TRBV5-1 and TRBJ2-2, with D possibly TRBD2 on 6 matching bases. V gave up 3 bases and J gave up 7 bases, with 25 bases separating them. Germline loops: CDR1 SGHRS, CDR2 YFSETQ. The CDR3 runs 18 residues. The CDR3 spells CASSWRDLRLGRDGELFL. For the CDR3, the DNA is TGCGCCAGCAGCTGGAGGGACCTCAGATTAGGTCGTGACGGGGAGCTGTTTCTT.

This rearrangement joins TRBV5-4 to TRBJ2-7; 10 bases fit TRBD1. Unmatched junction bases numbered 10, after V lost 4 bases and J lost 3 bases. The CDR3 is 16 residues long. Germline V lookup: CDR1 SGHNT, CDR2 YYREEE (reference sequence). CDR3 loop: CASSPRGGDRGYEQYF. As DNA, the CDR3 is TGTGCCAGCAGCCCCAGGGGAGGGGACAGGGGCTACGAGCAGTACTTC.

This clone appeared a few times. V and J are TRBV7-2 and TRBJ2-7; D ambiguous. Germline CDR1 and CDR2: SGHTA and FQGNSA. V lost 1 base and J 3 bases, leaving 22 bases between the germline ends. This CDR3 spans 18 amino acids. The CDR3 DNA sequence: TGTGCCAGCAGCTTAGGAACAGAAGGTCTGTCTTCTCGCTACGAGCAGTACTTC. Its protein is CASSLGTEGLSSRYEQYF. Combining the CDR3 with reference TRBV7-2 and TRBJ2-7 gives the whole variable domain GAGVSQSPSNKVTEKGKDVELRCDPISGHTALYWYRQSLGQGLEFLIYFQGNSAPDKSGLPSDRFSAERTGGSVSTLTIQRTQQEDSAVYLCASSLGTEGLSSRYEQYFGPGTRLTVT.

The rearrangement links TRBV29-1 to TRBJ1-1; possibly TRBD1 for D (6 bases). V was pared by 4 bases and J by 5 bases, with 14 bases between. Germline loops: CDR1 SQVTM, CDR2 ANQGSEA. The CDR3 sequence is 13 residues long. CDR3 nucleotides: TGCAGCGTTGCGATAGGGGGAGATACTGAAGCTTTCTTT. This encodes CSVAIGGDTEAFF.

The V call is TRBV4-1, the J call TRBJ2-3; 10 positions match TRBD2. The CDR3 has 18 amino acids. V shed 1 base, J shed 3 bases, and the junction held 10 bases outside the gene matches. The germline gives CDR1 MGHRA, CDR2 YSYEKL. CDR3 protein: CASSQVSGGADPTDTQYF. The CDR3, as DNA: TGCGCCAGCAGCCAAGTGAGCGGGGGGGCCGATCCGACAGATACGCAGTATTTT.

This clone came up a few times. V and J are TRBV6-5 and TRBJ2-7, with a weak D call TRBD1 (5 bases). CDR1 is MNHEY, CDR2 SVGAGI, per germline. V lost 5 bases and J 1 base, leaving 12 bases between the germline ends. The CDR3 is 14 amino acids. CDR3 in amino acids: CASSLQAQSYEQYF. Here the CDR3 DNA reads TGTGCCAGCAGTCTACAGGCCCAGTCCTACGAGCAGTACTTC.

J is TRBJ2-7 and V is TRBV28; 7 bases map to TRBD1. V lost 5 bases and J lost 2; bases outside the gene matches: 12. The germline V gene encodes CDR1 MDHEN and CDR2 SYDVKM. The CDR3 loop spans 16 amino acids. The CDR3: CASSQGQVSLTYEQYF. Written as DNA, the CDR3 is TGTGCCAGCAGTCAAGGACAGGTCTCTCTTACCTACGAGCAGTACTTC.

This chain uses TRBV15 with TRBJ2-7; 8 positions agree with TRBD2. This CDR3 comprises 16 residues. Germline lookup yields CDR1 LNHNV and CDR2 YYDKDF (reference sequence). V was clipped by 0 bases and J by 0 bases; unmatched bases: 4. The CDR3 sequence: CATSRDRTSSSYEQYF. The CDR3 region has the DNA TGTGCCACCAGCAGAGATCGGACTAGCAGCTCCTACGAGCAGTACTTC. Variable domain in full (rest from reference TRBV15 and TRBJ2-7): DAMVIQNPRYQVTQFGKPVTLSCSQTLNHNVMYWYQQKSSQAPKLLFHYYDKDFNNEADTPDNFQSRRPNTSFCFLDIRSPGLGDTAMYLCATSRDRTSSSYEQYFGPGTRLTVT.

The CDR3 spells CASSSPWGLAGVKTQYF. CDR3 coding DNA: TGTGCCAGCAGTTCCCCGTGGGGACTAGCGGGAGTAAAGACCCAGTACTTC. J is TRBJ2-5 and V is TRBV28; 14 nucleotides agree with TRBD2. With V trimmed by 4 bases and J by 6 bases, 10 bases remained unmatched. The CDR3 is 17 residues long. Germline values: CDR1 MDHEN, CDR2 SYDVKM.